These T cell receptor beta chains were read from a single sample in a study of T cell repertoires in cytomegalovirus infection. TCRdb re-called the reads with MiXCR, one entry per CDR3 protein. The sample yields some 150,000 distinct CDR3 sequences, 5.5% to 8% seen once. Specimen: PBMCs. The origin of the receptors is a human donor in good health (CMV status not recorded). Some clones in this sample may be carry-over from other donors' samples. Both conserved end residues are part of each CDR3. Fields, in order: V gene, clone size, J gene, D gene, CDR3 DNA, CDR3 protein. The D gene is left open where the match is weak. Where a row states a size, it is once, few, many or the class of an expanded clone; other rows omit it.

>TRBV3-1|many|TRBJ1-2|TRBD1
TGTGCCGCATTGGACAGGGCTGGCTACACCTTC
CAALDRAGYTF
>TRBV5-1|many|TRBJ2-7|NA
TGCGCCAGCAGCTTGGCAGGAGGCTCGCCACAGCAGTACTTC
CASSLAGGSPQQYF
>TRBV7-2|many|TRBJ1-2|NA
TGTGCCAGCAGCCCCGAGCAGAGTGACTATGGCTACACCTTC
CASSPEQSDYGYTF
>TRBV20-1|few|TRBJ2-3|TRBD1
TGCAGTGCTTGGGACAGCGTCGGCACAGATACGCAGTATTTT
CSAWDSVGTDTQYF
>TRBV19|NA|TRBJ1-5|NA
TGTGCCAGTAGTATATCGGGATTGGGGAGCAATCAGCCCCAGCATTTT
CASSISGLGSNQPQHF
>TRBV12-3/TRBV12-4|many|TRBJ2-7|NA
TGTGCCAGCAGCCCCGGGACACCGTCCTACGAGCAGTACTTC
CASSPGTPSYEQYF
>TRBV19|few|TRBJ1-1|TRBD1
TGTGCCAGTGGACAGGGCACGAACACTGAAGCTTTCTTT
CASGQGTNTEAFF
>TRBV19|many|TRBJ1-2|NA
TGTGCCAGTAGCCCGTCTGTGGGAATCTATGGCTACACCTTC
CASSPSVGIYGYTF
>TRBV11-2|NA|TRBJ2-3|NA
TGTGCCAGCAGCCTTGGGGTCCAGACAGATACGCAGTATTTT
CASSLGVQTDTQYF
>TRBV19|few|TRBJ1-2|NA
TGTGCCAGTGGTAAAGGGATCGACTATGGCTACACCTTC
CASGKGIDYGYTF
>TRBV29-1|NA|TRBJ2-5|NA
TGCAGTGTCTGGGAGAACCCGGAGACCCAGTACTTC
CSVWENPETQYF
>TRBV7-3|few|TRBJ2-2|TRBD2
TGTGCCAGCAGCTCGATGGGGGCCACTAGCGGGGAACCCGGGGAGCTGTTTTTT
CASSSMGATSGEPGELFF
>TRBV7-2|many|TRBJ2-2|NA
TGTGCCAGCAGCTGGAGAAAAAACACCGGGGAGCTGTTTTTT
CASSWRKNTGELFF
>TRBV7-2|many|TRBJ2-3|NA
TGTGCCAGCAGCTTAGCTGGGAATACAGATACGCAGTATTTT
CASSLAGNTDTQYF
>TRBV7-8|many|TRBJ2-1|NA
TGTGCCAGCAGCTTAAGTAGGAACGCCGTGCAGTTCTTC
CASSLSRNAVQFF
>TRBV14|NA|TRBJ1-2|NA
TGTGCCAGCAGCCAAGTGGCGAACTATGGCTACACCTTC
CASSQVANYGYTF
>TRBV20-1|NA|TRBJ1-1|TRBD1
TGCAGTGCTAGGGAGTCCGCGGGACAGGGGTCTTTCTTT
CSARESAGQGSFF
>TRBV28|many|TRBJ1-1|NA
TGTGCCAGCAGTTTTATCGCTGAAGCTTTCTTT
CASSFIAEAFF
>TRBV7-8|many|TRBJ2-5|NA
TGTGCCAGCAGCATTCTACGTATGGGAGAGACCCAGTACTTC
CASSILRMGETQYF
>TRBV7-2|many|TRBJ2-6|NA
TGTGCCAGCAGCTTAGGGCGGGGGGCCAACGTCCTGACTTTC
CASSLGRGANVLTF
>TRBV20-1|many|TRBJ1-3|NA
TGCAGTGCTAGGAAGGCCTCTGGAAACACCATATATTTT
CSARKASGNTIYF
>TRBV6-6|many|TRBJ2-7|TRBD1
TGTGCCAGCACCCTAACCGGGACAGGTAGCTACGAGCAGTACTTC
CASTLTGTGSYEQYF
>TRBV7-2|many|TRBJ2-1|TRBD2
TGTGCCAGCAGCCCTAGCGGGGGCGCCTACAATGAGCAGTTCTTC
CASSPSGGAYNEQFF
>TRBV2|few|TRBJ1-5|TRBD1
TGTGCCAGCAGCCCACTCAGGGGGAGTCAGCCCCAGCATTTT
CASSPLRGSQPQHF
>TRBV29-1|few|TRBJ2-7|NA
TGCAGCGTTGAAGCTTGGGAAGAGCAGTACTTC
CSVEAWEEQYF
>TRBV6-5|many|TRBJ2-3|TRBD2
TGTGCCAGCAGTCCTGTAGCGGGGGGCGAGACAGATACGCAGTATTTT
CASSPVAGGETDTQYF
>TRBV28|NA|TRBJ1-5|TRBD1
TGTGCCAGCAGGGGGGTGGGACAGGCGGCTCAGCCCCAGCATTTT
CASRGVGQAAQPQHF
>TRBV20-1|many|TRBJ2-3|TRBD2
TGCAGTGCTAGAGTGGCTAGCGGGAGCACAGATACGCAGTATTTT
CSARVASGSTDTQYF
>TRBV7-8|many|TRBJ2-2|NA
TGTGCCAGCAGCTCCCCCGGCGCCGGGGAGCTGTTTTTT
CASSSPGAGELFF
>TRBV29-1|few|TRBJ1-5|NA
TGCAGCGTTGGAGCAGGGATCTCTCAGCCCCAGCATTTT
CSVGAGISQPQHF
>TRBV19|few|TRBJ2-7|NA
TGTGCCAGTAGTGTCCAGATAAAACACACCTACGAGCAGTACTTC
CASSVQIKHTYEQYF
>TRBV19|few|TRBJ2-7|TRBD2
TGTGCCAGTAGTCGGACTAGCCTAGGGGACTACGAGCAGTACTTC
CASSRTSLGDYEQYF
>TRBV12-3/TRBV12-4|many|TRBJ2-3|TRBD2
TGTGCCAGCAGTTTGGGGGTCGCGCGGGGGGGCCTTGGTACGCAGTATTTT
CASSLGVARGGLGTQYF
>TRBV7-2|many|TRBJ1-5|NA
TGTGCCAGCAGCGGTGACGGAAAAAGCAATCAGCCCCAGCATTTT
CASSGDGKSNQPQHF
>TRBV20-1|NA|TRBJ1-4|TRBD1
TGCAGTGCTGGTCCAGGGGGCTACAATGAAAAACTGTTTTTT
CSAGPGGYNEKLFF
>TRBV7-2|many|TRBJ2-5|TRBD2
TGTGCCAGCAGCTCTAGCGGGTGGGAAGAGACCCAGTACTTC
CASSSSGWEETQYF
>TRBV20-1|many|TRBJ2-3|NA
TGCAGTGGCGGCGGGCCGGCGGAGGATTACACAGATACGCAGTATTTT
CSGGGPAEDYTDTQYF
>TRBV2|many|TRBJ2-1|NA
TGTGCCAGCAGACCGGCCTCCACTTACAATGAGCAGTTCTTC
CASRPASTYNEQFF
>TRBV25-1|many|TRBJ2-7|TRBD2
TGTGCCAGCAGTGGCCCGACTAGCGGGGGGGCTGGGGAGCAGTACTTC
CASSGPTSGGAGEQYF
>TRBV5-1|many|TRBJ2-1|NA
TGCGCCAGCAGCTCGGGGGACGTCTACAATGAGCAGTTCTTC
CASSSGDVYNEQFF